Given below is one TCR beta chain in context. Its antigen is unidentified. Focal radiation plus CTLA-4 blockade with ipilimumab was administered to patients who had chemo-refractory metastatic non-small-cell lung cancer. The sample comes from a study of radiotherapy plus CTLA-4 blockade in lung cancer. Overall study: Patients showed objective responses in under 20% of cases, and disease control was achieved by about 30%.

The CDR3 is 16 residues long. The V gene's germline CDR1 is LGHNA and CDR2 YSLEER. V lost 2 bases to trimming and J lost 5 bases; unmatched junction nucleotides: 7. Repertoires were generated with immunoSEQ multiplex PCR, while TCRdb's copy carries only in-frame clones and drops some. The data show tens of thousands of clones, around nine tenths seen once. Overall study findings and caveats: TCR clones from tumors expanded in blood after radiotherapy plus ipilimumab. Early blood T cell clone dynamics, with interferon-beta, were reported to best predict response.

The chain couples TRBV4-3 to TRBJ2-3, with 10 bases fitting TRBD1. The sequence derives from a human donor with non-small cell lung cancer that progressed on radiotherapy plus ipilimumab. The sequencing used peripheral blood, collected from a patient treated with radiotherapy plus ipilimumab. CDR3: CASSQSRQGAQDTQYF. CDR3 nucleotides: TGCGCCAGCAGCCAATCTAGACAGGGGGCGCAAGATACGCAGTATTTT.